The entry below gives a single T cell receptor beta chain sequence along with its context. Its matching antigen is unknown. These donors, healthy bone marrow donors, were studied. This entry belongs to a study of cytomegalovirus exposure and HLA in healthy donors. The PCR employed 60 Vbeta primers together with 13 Jbeta primers. Data came from immunoSEQ multiplex PCR; TCRdb stores just in-frame clones and leaves some out. The sample lists roughly 61,000 clones; 89% were seen once. The CDR3 consists of 15 residues. CDR1 and CDR2 (germline): SGHKS, YYEKEE (reference sequence). V lost 2 bases, J lost 4 bases, and 3 bases stayed unmatched. The study's findings and limits: Previous analysis showed most TCR beta V segments were productive about 87% or about 30% of the time.

The sequenced sample consisted of PBMCs. This chain uses TRBV5-5 with TRBJ1-2; 12 positions match TRBD1. The TCR comes from a man aged 25 to 40 in good health and CMV-seropositive. The CDR3 DNA sequence: TGTGCCAGCAGCTTCGGGACAGGGGGCGCCTATGGCTACACCTTC. Translation gives CASSFGTGGAYGYTF.